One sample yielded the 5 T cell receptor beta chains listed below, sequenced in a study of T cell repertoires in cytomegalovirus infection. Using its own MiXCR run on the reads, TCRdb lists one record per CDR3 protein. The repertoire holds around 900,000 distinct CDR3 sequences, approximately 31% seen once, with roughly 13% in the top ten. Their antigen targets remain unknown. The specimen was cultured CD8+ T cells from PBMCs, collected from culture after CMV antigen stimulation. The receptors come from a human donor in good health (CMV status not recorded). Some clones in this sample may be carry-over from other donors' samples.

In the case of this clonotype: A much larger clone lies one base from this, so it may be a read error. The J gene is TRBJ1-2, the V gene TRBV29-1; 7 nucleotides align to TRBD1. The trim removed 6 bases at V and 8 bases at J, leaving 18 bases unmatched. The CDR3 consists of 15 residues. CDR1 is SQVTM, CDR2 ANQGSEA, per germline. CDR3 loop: CSVSLTGKSMTGYTF. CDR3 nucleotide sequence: TGCAGCGTCTCCTTGACAGGGAAGTCGATGACCGGCTACACCTTC.

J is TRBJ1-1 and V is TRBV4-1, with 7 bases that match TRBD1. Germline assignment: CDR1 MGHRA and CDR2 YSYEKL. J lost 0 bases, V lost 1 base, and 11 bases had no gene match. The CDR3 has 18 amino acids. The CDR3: CASSQAGGRGILNTEAFF. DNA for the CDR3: TGCGCCAGCAGCCAAGCAGGAGGCAGGGGGATTTTGAACACTGAAGCTTTCTTT.

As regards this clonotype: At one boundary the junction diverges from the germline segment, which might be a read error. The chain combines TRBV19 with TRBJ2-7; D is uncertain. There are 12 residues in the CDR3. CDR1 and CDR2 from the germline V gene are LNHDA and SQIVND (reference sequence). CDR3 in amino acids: CTSSYDSYEQYF. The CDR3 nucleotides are TGTACCAGTAGCTATGACTCCTACGAGCAGTACTTC.

CDR3 DNA sequence: TGTGCCAGCAGTTACATCGGACAGGGACTGGATGGCTACACCTTC. It translates to CASSYIGQGLDGYTF. This rearrangement joins TRBV6-8 to TRBJ1-2; the match to TRBD1 covers 8 bases. V lost 2 bases, J lost 6 bases, and 8 bases stayed unmatched. The CDR3 has 15 residues. Germline CDR1 is MNHGY and CDR2 is SAAAGT.

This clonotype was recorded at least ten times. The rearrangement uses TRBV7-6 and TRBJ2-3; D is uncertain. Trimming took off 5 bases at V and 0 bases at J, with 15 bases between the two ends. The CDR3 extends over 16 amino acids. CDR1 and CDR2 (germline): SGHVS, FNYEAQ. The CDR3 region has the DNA TGTGCCAGCAGCCAAAGCATCCCCACTAGCACAGATACGCAGTATTTT. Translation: CASSQSIPTSTDTQYF.